Given below is one TCR beta chain in context. Clones were sequenced by immunoSEQ multiplex PCR, and TCRdb holds only the in-frame ones, with some missing. The repertoire has 150,000 to 200,000 clones, more than 70% of them found once; the top ten carry 6.2%. Across over 20 US areas, participants ranged in age from about 18 to 100 years. The recovered donors of Cohort 3 showed two negative PCRs, clearance, or symptom resolution. Trimming removed 3 bases at V and 6 bases at J, with 15 bases between. Per the germline V gene, CDR1 is KGHDR and CDR2 is SFDVKD. The CDR3 spans 15 residues. The record originates from a study of blood T cell repertoires in COVID-19.

This chain links TRBV24-1 with TRBJ2-3, with a tentative D call TRBD2 (5 bases). The receptor comes from a man aged 40-49 years who had recovered from COVID-19. Sequencing input: PBMCs or T cells enriched from blood (not recorded which). DNA for the CDR3: TGTGCCACCAGTGATCCGGCTCCGGGATCGGATACGCAGTATTTT. As protein: CATSDPAPGSDTQYF.